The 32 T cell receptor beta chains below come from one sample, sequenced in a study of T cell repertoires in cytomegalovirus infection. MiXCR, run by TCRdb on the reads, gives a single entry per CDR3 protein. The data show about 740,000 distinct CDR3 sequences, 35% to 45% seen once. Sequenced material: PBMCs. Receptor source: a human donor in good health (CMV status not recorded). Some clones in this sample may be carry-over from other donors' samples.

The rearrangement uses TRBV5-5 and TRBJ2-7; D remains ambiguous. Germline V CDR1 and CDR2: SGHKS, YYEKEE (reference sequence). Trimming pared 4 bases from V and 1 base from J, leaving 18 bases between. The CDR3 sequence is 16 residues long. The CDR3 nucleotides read TGTGCCAGCAGCCCAGAGGCGGACCTAGTATCCTACGAGCAGTACTTC. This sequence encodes CASSPEADLVSYEQYF. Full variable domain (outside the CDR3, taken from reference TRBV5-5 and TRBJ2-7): DAGVTQSPTHLIKTRGQQVTLRCSPISGHKSVSWYQQVLGQGPQFIFQYYEKEERGRGNFPDRFSARQFPNYSSELNVNALLLGDSALYLCASSPEADLVSYEQYFGPGTRLTVT.

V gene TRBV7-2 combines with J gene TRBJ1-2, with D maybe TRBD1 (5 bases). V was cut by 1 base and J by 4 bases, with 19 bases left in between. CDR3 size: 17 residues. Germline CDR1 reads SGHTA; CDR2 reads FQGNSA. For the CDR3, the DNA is TGTGCCAGCAGCTTAGAGGCAGCGGCAGGGTTAAGCTATGGCTACACCTTC. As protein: CASSLEAAAGLSYGYTF. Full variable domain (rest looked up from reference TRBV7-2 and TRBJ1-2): GAGVSQSPSNKVTEKGKDVELRCDPISGHTALYWYRQSLGQGLEFLIYFQGNSAPDKSGLPSDRFSAERTGGSVSTLTIQRTQQEDSAVYLCASSLEAAAGLSYGYTFGSGTRLTVV.

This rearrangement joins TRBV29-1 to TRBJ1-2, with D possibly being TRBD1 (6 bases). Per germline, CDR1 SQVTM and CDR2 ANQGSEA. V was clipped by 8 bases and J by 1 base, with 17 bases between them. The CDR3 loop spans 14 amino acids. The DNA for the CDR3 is TGCAGCACCACCCGAACGGACAGTAACTATGGCTACACCTTC. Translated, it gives CSTTRTDSNYGYTF.

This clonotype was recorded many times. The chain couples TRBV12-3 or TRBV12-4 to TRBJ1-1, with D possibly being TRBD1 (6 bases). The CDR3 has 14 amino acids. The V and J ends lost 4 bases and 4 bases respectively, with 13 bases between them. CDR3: CASSSWRGGTEAFF. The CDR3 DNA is TGTGCCAGCAGTTCATGGAGAGGGGGCACTGAAGCTTTCTTT.

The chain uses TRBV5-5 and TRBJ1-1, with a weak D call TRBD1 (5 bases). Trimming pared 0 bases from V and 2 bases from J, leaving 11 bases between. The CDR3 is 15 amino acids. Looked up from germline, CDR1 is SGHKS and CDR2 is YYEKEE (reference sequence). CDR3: CASSLGLQANTEAFF. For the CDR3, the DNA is TGTGCCAGCAGCTTGGGATTACAGGCTAACACTGAAGCTTTCTTT. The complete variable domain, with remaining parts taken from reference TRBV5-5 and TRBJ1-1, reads DAGVTQSPTHLIKTRGQQVTLRCSPISGHKSVSWYQQVLGQGPQFIFQYYEKEERGRGNFPDRFSARQFPNYSSELNVNALLLGDSALYLCASSLGLQANTEAFFGQGTRLTVV.

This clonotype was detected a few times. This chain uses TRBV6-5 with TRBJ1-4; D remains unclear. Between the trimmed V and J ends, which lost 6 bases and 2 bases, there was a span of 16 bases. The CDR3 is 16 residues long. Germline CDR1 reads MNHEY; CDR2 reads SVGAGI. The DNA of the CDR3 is TGTGCCAGCAGCCTGACACCCCCAGGCACTAATGAAAAACTGTTTTTT. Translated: CASSLTPPGTNEKLFF.

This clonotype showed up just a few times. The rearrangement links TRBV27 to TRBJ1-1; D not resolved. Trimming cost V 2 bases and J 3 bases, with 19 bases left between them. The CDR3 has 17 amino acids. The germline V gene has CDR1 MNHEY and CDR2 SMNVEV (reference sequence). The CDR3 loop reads CASSLVWGSLRDTEAFF. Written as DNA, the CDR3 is TGTGCCAGCAGTTTAGTGTGGGGATCTCTTCGGGACACTGAAGCTTTCTTT.

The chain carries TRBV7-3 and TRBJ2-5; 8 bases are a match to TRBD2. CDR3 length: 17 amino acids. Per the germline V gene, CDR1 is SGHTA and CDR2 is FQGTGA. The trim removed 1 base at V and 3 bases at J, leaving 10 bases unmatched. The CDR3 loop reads CASSLKGSGGEEETQYF. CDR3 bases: TGTGCCAGCAGCTTAAAGGGGAGCGGGGGAGAGGAAGAGACCCAGTACTTC.

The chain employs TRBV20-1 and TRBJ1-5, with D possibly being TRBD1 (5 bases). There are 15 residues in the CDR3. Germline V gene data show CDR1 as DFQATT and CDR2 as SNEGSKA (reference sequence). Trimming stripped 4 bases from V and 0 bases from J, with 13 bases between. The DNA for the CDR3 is TGCAGTGCTACACACCAGGGAGTTAGCAATCAGCCCCAGCATTTT. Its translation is CSATHQGVSNQPQHF.

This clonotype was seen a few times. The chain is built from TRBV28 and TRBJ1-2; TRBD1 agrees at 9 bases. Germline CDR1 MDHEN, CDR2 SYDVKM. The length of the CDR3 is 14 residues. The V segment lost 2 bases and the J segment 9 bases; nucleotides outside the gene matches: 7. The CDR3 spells CASSLPGQGFRYTF. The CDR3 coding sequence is TGTGCCAGCAGTTTACCCGGACAGGGGTTCCGCTACACCTTC.

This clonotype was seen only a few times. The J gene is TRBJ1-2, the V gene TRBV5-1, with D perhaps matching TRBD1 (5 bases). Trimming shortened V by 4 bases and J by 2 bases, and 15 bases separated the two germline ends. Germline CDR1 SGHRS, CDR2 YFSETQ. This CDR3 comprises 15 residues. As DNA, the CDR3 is TGCGCCAGCAGCCCCCCGGGGCGGGGGAACTATGGCTACACCTTC. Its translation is CASSPPGRGNYGYTF. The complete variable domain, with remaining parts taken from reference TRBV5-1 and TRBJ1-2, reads KAGVTQTPRYLIKTRGQQVTLSCSPISGHRSVSWYQQTPGQGLQFLFEYFSETQRNKGNFPGRFSGRQFSNSRSEMNVSTLELGDSALYLCASSPPGRGNYGYTFGSGTRLTVV.

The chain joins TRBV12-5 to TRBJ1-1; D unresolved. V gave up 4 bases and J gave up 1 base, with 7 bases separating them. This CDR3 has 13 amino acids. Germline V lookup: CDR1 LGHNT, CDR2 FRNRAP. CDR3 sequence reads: CASGSNRNTEAFF. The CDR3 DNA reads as TGTGCTAGTGGTTCGAATAGGAACACTGAAGCTTTCTTT.

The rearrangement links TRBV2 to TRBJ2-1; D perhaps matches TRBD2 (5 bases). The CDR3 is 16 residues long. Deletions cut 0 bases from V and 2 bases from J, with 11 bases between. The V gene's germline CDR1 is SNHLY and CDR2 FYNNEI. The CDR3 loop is CASSEARTGTYNEQFF. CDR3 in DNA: TGTGCCAGCAGTGAAGCTCGTACGGGAACCTACAATGAGCAGTTCTTC. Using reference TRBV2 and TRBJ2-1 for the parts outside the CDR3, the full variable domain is EPEVTQTPSHQVTQMGQEVILRCVPISNHLYFYWYRQILGQKVEFLVSFYNNEISEKSEIFDDQFSVERPDGSNFTLKIRSTKLEDSAMYFCASSEARTGTYNEQFFGPGTRLTVL.

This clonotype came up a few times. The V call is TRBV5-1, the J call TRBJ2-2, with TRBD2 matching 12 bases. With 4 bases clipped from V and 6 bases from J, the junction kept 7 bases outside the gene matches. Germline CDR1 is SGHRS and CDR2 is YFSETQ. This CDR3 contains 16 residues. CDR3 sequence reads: CASSETSGSIAGELFF. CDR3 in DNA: TGCGCCAGCAGCGAGACTAGCGGGAGCATCGCCGGGGAGCTGTTTTTT.

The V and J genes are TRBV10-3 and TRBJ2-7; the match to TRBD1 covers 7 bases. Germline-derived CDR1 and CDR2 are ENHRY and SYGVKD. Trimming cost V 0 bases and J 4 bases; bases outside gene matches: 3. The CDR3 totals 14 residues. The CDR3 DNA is TGTGCCATCAGTGAGTCAGGGACAGAGTACGAGCAGTACTTC. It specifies CAISESGTEYEQYF.

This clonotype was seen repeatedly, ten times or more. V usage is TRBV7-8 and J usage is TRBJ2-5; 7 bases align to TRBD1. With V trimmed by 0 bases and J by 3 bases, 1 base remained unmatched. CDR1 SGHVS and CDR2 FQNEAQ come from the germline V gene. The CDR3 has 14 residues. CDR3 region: CASSLAGTEETQYF. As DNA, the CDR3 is TGTGCCAGCAGCTTAGCTGGGACAGAAGAGACCCAGTACTTC.

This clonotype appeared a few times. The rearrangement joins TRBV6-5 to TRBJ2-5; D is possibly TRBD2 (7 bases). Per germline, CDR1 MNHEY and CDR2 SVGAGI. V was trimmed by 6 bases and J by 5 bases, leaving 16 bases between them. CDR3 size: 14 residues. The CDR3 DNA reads TGTGCCAGCAGCGGACGGACTAGGGGGGAGACCCAGTACTTC. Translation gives CASSGRTRGETQYF.

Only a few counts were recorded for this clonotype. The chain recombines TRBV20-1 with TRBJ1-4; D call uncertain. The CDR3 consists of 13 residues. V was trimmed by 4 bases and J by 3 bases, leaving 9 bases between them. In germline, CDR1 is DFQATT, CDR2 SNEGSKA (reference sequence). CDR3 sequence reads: CSATDHSNEKLFF. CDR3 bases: TGCAGTGCTACCGACCACTCTAATGAAAAACTGTTTTTT.

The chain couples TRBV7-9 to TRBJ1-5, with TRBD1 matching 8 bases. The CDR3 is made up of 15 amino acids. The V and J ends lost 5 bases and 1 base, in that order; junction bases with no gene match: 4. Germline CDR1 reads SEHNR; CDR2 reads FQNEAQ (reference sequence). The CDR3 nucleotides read TGTGCCAGCAGCCCCCAGGGGGCGAGCAATCAGCCCCAGCATTTT. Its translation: CASSPQGASNQPQHF.

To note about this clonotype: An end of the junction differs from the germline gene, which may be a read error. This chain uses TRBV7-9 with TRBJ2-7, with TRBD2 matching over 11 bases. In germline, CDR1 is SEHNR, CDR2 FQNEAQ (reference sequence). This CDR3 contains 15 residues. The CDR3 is CDSSQTSGSTHEQYF. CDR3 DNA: TGTGACAGCAGCCAAACTAGCGGGAGTACCCACGAGCAGTACTTC.

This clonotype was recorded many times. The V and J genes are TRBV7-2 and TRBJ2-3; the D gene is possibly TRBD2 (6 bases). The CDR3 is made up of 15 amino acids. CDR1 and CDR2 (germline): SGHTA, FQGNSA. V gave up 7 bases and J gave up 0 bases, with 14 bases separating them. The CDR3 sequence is CASTRDSTSTDTQYF. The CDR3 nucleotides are TGTGCCAGCACCCGGGACTCCACGAGCACAGATACGCAGTATTTT.

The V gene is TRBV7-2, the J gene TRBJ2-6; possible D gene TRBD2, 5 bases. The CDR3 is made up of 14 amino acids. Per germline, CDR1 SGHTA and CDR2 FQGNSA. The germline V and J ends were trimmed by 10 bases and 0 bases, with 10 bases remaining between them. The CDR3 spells CAIQRGSGANVLTF. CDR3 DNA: TGTGCCATTCAACGGGGCTCTGGGGCCAACGTCCTGACTTTC.

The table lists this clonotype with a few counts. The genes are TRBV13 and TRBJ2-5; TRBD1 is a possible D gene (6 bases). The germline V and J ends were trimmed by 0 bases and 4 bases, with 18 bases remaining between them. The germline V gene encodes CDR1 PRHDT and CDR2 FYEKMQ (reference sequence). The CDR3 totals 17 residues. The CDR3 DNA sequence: TGTGCCAGCAGCTTAGGAGCCGGAACAGGGCGCGGAGAGACCCAGTACTTC. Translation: CASSLGAGTGRGETQYF.

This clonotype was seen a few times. The chain's CDR3 is CASSPESRRSDQPQHF. CDR3 DNA: TGTGCCAGCAGCCCCGAGTCCCGCAGGAGCGATCAGCCCCAGCATTTT. The gene calls are TRBV7-6 and TRBJ1-5; D is ambiguous. The CDR3 is 16 residues long. Trimming took off 5 bases at V and 5 bases at J, with 19 bases between the two ends. Germline V gene sequence: CDR1 SGHVS, CDR2 FNYEAQ.

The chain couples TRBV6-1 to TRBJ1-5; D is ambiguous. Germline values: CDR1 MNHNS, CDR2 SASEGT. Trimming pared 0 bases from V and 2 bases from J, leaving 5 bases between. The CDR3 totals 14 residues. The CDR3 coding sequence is TGTGCCAGCAGTGAAGCGTCACGCAATCAGCCCCAGCATTTT. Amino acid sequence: CASSEASRNQPQHF.

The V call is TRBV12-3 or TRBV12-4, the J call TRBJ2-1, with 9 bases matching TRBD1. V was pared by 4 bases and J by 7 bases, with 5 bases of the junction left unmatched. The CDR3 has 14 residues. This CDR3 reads CASSYDRGDNEQFF. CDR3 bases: TGTGCCAGCAGTTACGACAGGGGGGATAATGAGCAGTTCTTC.

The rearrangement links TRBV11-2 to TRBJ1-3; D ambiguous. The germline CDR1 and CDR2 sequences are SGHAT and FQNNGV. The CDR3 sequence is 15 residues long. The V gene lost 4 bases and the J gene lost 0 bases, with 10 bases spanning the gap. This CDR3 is CASSSMDYSGNTIYF. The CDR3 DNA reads TGTGCCAGCAGCTCAATGGACTACTCTGGAAACACCATATATTTT.

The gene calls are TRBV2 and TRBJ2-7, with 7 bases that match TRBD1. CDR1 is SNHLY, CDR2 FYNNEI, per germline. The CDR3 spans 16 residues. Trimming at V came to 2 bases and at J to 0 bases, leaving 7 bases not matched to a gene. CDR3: CASSETGTESSYEQYF. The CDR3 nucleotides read TGTGCCAGCAGTGAAACCGGGACAGAATCCTCCTACGAGCAGTACTTC.

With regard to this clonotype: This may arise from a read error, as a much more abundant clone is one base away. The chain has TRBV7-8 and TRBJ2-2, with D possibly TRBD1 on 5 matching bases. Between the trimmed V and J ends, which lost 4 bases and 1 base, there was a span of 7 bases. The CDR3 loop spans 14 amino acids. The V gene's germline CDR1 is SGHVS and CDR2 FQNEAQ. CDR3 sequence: CASSSGMNTGELFF. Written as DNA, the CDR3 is TGTGCCAGCAGCTCAGGGATGAACACCGGGGAGCTGTTTTTT.

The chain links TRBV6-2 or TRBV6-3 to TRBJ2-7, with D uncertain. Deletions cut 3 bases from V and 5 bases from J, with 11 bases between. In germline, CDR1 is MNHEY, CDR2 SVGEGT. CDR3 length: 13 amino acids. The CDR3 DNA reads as TGTGCCAGCAGTTATTCGGGCTATCACGAGCAGTACTTC. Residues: CASSYSGYHEQYF.

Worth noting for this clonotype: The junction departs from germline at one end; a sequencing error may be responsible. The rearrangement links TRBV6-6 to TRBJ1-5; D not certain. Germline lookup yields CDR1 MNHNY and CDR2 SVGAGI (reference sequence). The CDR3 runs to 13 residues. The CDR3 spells CASSLRGNEPHNF. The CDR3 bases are TGTGCCAGCAGCTTGAGAGGGAACGAGCCCCATAATTTT.

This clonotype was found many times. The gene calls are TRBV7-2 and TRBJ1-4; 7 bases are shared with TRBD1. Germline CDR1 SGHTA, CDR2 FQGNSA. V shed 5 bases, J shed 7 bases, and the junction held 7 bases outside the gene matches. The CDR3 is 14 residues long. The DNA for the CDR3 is TGTGCCAGCAGCAGGACAGGAGGGGGTGAAAAACTGTTTTTT. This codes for CASSRTGGGEKLFF.